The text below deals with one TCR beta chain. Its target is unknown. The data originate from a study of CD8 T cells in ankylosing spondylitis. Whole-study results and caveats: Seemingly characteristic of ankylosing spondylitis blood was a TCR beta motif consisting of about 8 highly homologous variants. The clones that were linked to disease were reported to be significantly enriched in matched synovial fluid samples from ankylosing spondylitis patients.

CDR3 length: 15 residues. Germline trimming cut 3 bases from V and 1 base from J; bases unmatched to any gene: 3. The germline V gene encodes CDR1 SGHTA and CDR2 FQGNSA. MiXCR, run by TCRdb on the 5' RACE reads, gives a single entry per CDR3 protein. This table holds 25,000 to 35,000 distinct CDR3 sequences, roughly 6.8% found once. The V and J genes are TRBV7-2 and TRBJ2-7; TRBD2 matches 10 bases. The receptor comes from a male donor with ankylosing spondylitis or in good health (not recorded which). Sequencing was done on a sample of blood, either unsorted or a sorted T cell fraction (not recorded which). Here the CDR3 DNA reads TGTGCCAGCAGCTTCGGACTAGCGGAGTCCTACGAGCAGTACTTC. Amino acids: CASSFGLAESYEQYF. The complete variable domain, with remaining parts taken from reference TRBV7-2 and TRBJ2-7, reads GAGVSQSPSNKVTEKGKDVELRCDPISGHTALYWYRQSLGQGLEFLIYFQGNSAPDKSGLPSDRFSAERTGGSVSTLTIQRTQQEDSAVYLCASSFGLAESYEQYFGPGTRLTVT.